This passage covers 22 T cell receptor beta chains from one sample sequenced in a study of cytomegalovirus exposure and HLA in healthy donors. PCR used 60 Vbeta primers and 13 Jbeta primers. Here immunoSEQ multiplex PCR was the method, and the copy in TCRdb shows in-frame clones only, minus some. The table shows approximately 100,000 clones, with around 75% occurring only once. The source material was PBMCs. The receptor set was obtained from a man aged 50 or older in good health and CMV-seronegative.

As to this clone: Mismatch with germline at one junction end may stem from a read error. This sequence joins TRBV6-5 and TRBJ1-2; no firm D call. Germline V gives CDR1 MNHEY, CDR2 SVGAGI. The CDR3 consists of 13 residues. The CDR3 nucleotides are TGTGCCATCAGTCTGGAGGGTGTTCACGGCTACACCTTC. The encoded protein is CAISLEGVHGYTF.

There are a few counts of this clone. This chain connects TRBV9 to TRBJ1-4; 12 bases fit TRBD1. CDR1 and CDR2 (germline): SGDLS, YYNGEE. V lost 7 bases, J lost 3 bases, and 7 bases stayed unmatched. This CDR3 contains 16 residues. DNA of the CDR3: TGTGCCAGCGCCCGGGACAGGGGGCCTCCTAATGAAAAACTGTTTTTT. Protein sequence: CASARDRGPPNEKLFF.

The CDR3 DNA reads as TGTGCCAGCAGTTATGGACAAGTTTCTGCAACTAATGAAAAACTGTTTTTT. Amino acids: CASSYGQVSATNEKLFF. This rearrangement joins TRBV27 to TRBJ1-4; D might be TRBD1 (5 bases). Germline V gives CDR1 MNHEY, CDR2 SMNVEV (reference sequence). This CDR3 has 17 amino acids. Between the trimmed V and J ends, which lost 4 bases and 0 bases, there was a span of 15 bases.

The rearrangement uses TRBV27 and TRBJ2-3; D call uncertain. The V gene lost 3 bases and the J gene lost 1 base, with 11 bases spanning the gap. The CDR3 contains 15 residues. Germline CDR1 and CDR2: MNHEY and SMNVEV (reference sequence). CDR3 sequence (DNA): TGTGCCAGCAGTTTTGAGTTACGGGGCACAGATACGCAGTATTTT. This sequence encodes CASSFELRGTDTQYF.

In this sample, this clone turned up a few times. V is TRBV7-9 and J is TRBJ1-1; D might be TRBD1 (5 bases). Germline CDR1 SEHNR, CDR2 FQNEAQ (reference sequence). The CDR3 runs to 13 residues. V shed 7 bases and J shed 4 bases, with 13 bases lying between them. The CDR3 sequence is CASTAERGTEAFF. CDR3 nucleotide sequence: TGTGCCAGCACCGCGGAAAGGGGCACTGAAGCTTTCTTT.

The chain recombines TRBV5-1 with TRBJ2-1; TRBD2 matches 7 bases. Germline CDR1 is SGHRS and CDR2 is YFSETQ. This CDR3 region has 15 residues. V lost 1 base, J lost 7 bases, and 8 bases stayed unmatched. CDR3 in DNA: TGCGCCAGCAGCTTGTCACCCGGGGGGTGGAATGAGCAGTTCTTC. Encoded protein: CASSLSPGGWNEQFF.

The chain carries TRBV19 and TRBJ2-3; 9 bases line up with TRBD2. Germline trimming cut 4 bases from V and 1 base from J; bases unmatched to any gene: 6. CDR1 and CDR2 from the germline V gene are LNHDA and SQIVND (reference sequence). The CDR3 runs 16 residues. DNA for the CDR3: TGTGCCAGTAGTACTGTAGCGGGAGTTCGCACAGATACGCAGTATTTT. This translates into CASSTVAGVRTDTQYF.

The V gene is TRBV4-2, the J gene TRBJ2-1; D is perhaps TRBD1 (6 bases). This CDR3 has 16 residues. V lost 5 bases, J lost 8 bases, and 22 bases lay in between. Per germline, CDR1 LGHNA and CDR2 YNFKEQ. CDR3 protein: CASSTNFNRDRDEQFF. Here the CDR3 DNA reads TGTGCCAGCAGCACCAATTTTAACAGGGATCGTGATGAGCAGTTCTTC.

The chain has TRBV28 and TRBJ1-2, with 8 bases lining up with TRBD1. This CDR3 has 14 residues. Losses at the gene ends were 5 bases for V and 4 bases for J; bases not matched to a gene: 6. Germline CDR1 reads MDHEN; CDR2 reads SYDVKM. The chain's CDR3 is CASSLRQGPYGYTF. In DNA form, the CDR3 reads TGTGCCAGCAGTCTTCGACAGGGGCCCTATGGCTACACCTTC.

V and J are TRBV7-6 and TRBJ1-1, with D perhaps matching TRBD1 (5 bases). V was shortened by 4 bases and J by 1 base, with 10 bases between the two germline ends. The CDR3 totals 14 residues. CDR1 is SGHVS and CDR2 is FNYEAQ in the germline V gene. The CDR3 sequence is CASSSPDTNTEAFF. The CDR3, as DNA: TGTGCCAGCAGCTCTCCGGACACGAACACTGAAGCTTTCTTT.

This clone was observed a handful of times. This chain connects TRBV7-3 to TRBJ2-6; D not certain. V was pared by 6 bases and J by 0 bases, with 9 bases between. The CDR3 contains 15 residues. CDR1 and CDR2 (germline): SGHTA, FQGTGA. The chain's CDR3 is CASSTVFSGANVLTF. Here the CDR3 DNA reads TGTGCCAGCAGTACAGTCTTCTCTGGGGCCAACGTCCTGACTTTC.

The V and J genes are TRBV7-2 and TRBJ1-5; D possibly corresponds to TRBD1 (5 bases). This CDR3 has 13 residues. V dropped 5 bases and J dropped 5 bases, with 10 bases sitting between them. The germline V gene has CDR1 SGHTA and CDR2 FQGNSA. Written as DNA, the CDR3 is TGTGCCAGCAGCCAGGGTGGGGATCAGCCCCAGCATTTT. This gives the protein CASSQGGDQPQHF. Filled out from reference TRBV7-2 and TRBJ1-5, the complete variable domain reads GAGVSQSPSNKVTEKGKDVELRCDPISGHTALYWYRQSLGQGLEFLIYFQGNSAPDKSGLPSDRFSAERTGGSVSTLTIQRTQQEDSAVYLCASSQGGDQPQHFGDGTRLSIL.

The chain combines TRBV18 with TRBJ1-2, with a tentative D call TRBD1 (6 bases). V gave up 2 bases and J gave up 4 bases, with 17 bases separating them. CDR1 is KGHSH and CDR2 is LQKENI in the germline V gene. This CDR3 comprises 16 residues. The CDR3 loop reads CASSPSGQLRGYGYTF. The CDR3 DNA is TGTGCCAGCTCACCATCAGGACAGCTAAGGGGCTATGGCTACACCTTC.

This chain uses TRBV28 with TRBJ2-6, with D maybe TRBD1 (6 bases). The germline CDR1 and CDR2 sequences are MDHEN and SYDVKM. V was cut by 4 bases and J by 2 bases, with 9 bases left in between. The CDR3 has 15 residues. The CDR3 bases are TGTGCCAGCAGTTCGGACAGAACTGGGGCCAACGTCCTGACTTTC. The encoded protein is CASSSDRTGANVLTF.

This clone was observed many times. The germline gene is not matched at one end of the junction; a read error may be the cause. The J gene is TRBJ2-1, the V gene TRBV19; D uncertain. The CDR3 is 13 residues long. CDR1 and CDR2 from the germline V gene are LNHDA and SQIVND (reference sequence). CDR3 loop: CASGIITGNEQFF. CDR3 DNA: TGTGCCAGTGGTATAATCACCGGGAATGAGCAGTTCTTC. Full variable domain (remainder filled in from reference TRBV19 and TRBJ2-1): DGGITQSPKYLFRKEGQNVTLSCEQNLNHDAMYWYRQDPGQGLRLIYYSQIVNDFQKGDIAEGYSVSREKKESFPLTVTSAQKNPTAFYLCASGIITGNEQFFGPGTRLTVL.

The rearrangement links TRBV7-9 to TRBJ1-3; D unresolved. This CDR3 contains 14 residues. V was clipped by 3 bases and J by 2 bases, with 8 bases between them. Germline CDR1 and CDR2: SEHNR and FQNEAQ (reference sequence). CDR3 sequence: CASSFPEAGNTIYF. DNA for the CDR3: TGTGCCAGCAGCTTTCCTGAGGCTGGAAACACCATATATTTT.

The chain combines TRBV7-9 with TRBJ1-6, with TRBD1 as a possible D gene (6 bases). This CDR3 comprises 14 residues. Germline loops: CDR1 SEHNR, CDR2 FQNEAQ (reference sequence). Trimming stripped 5 bases from V and 6 bases from J, with 11 bases between. The CDR3 nucleotides read TGTGCCAGCAGCGGGGACATAATTAATTCACCCCTCCACTTT. Translated, it gives CASSGDIINSPLHF.

The chain has TRBV6-5 and TRBJ1-5; D gene uncertain. Germline CDR1 reads MNHEY; CDR2 reads SVGAGI. This CDR3 is built from 16 residues. Deletions cut 0 bases from V and 3 bases from J, with 12 bases between. CDR3: CASSYSYRVHNQPQHF. In DNA, the CDR3 is TGTGCCAGCAGTTACTCATACCGGGTCCACAATCAGCCCCAGCATTTT.

The rearrangement uses TRBV28 and TRBJ2-5, with TRBD2 identical over 14 bases. CDR1 MDHEN and CDR2 SYDVKM come from the germline V gene. The V and J ends lost 6 bases and 5 bases, in that order; junction bases with no gene match: 8. This CDR3 has 16 residues. The CDR3 reads CASSQTSGRVLETQYF. DNA of the CDR3: TGTGCCAGCAGCCAGACTAGCGGGAGGGTCCTGGAGACCCAGTACTTC.

The sample holds a few counts of this clone. This chain links TRBV7-6 with TRBJ2-1; tentatively, D is TRBD2 (6 bases). Trimming removed 5 bases at V and 5 bases at J, with 13 bases between. This CDR3 has 14 residues. Looked up from germline, CDR1 is SGHVS and CDR2 is FNYEAQ. CDR3 in amino acids: CASSTWGVNNEQFF. The CDR3 region has the DNA TGTGCCAGCAGCACCTGGGGGGTAAACAATGAGCAGTTCTTC.

V and J are TRBV5-1 and TRBJ1-4; TRBD1 matches 8 bases. The CDR3 sequence is 15 residues long. V gave up 1 base and J gave up 7 bases; unmatched junction bases: 6. Germline loops: CDR1 SGHRS, CDR2 YFSETQ. CDR3 sequence reads: CASSLNRQGCEKLFF. In DNA, the CDR3 is TGCGCCAGCAGCTTGAACCGACAGGGGTGTGAAAAACTGTTTTTT.

There are many counts of this clone. V usage is TRBV4-3 and J usage is TRBJ2-7; weak D call: TRBD1 (6 bases). V lost 4 bases, J lost 3 bases, and 13 bases lay in between. The CDR3 sequence is 14 residues long. Per germline, CDR1 LGHNA and CDR2 YSLEER. CDR3 nucleotide sequence: TGCGCCAGCAGCCCCATAGAAGGGGGCTACGAGCAGTACTTC. It yields the protein CASSPIEGGYEQYF.